This TCR beta chain was sequenced in a study of CD8 T cells in ankylosing spondylitis. There are many counts of this clonotype. TCRdb passed the 5' RACE reads through MiXCR, listing each CDR3 protein once. The table has about 190,000 distinct CDR3 sequences, around 13% seen once. With 3 bases removed from V and 7 bases from J, the gap between germline ends came to 9 bases. Looked up from germline, CDR1 is ENHRY and CDR2 is SYGVKD. CDR3 length: 12 amino acids. The sequence was obtained from a female donor with ankylosing spondylitis or in good health (not recorded which). V usage is TRBV10-3 and J usage is TRBJ2-5; D is unresolved. Sequencing input: blood, either unsorted or a sorted T cell fraction (not recorded which). DNA for the CDR3: TGTGCCATCAGTGAAGAGGAAAGGACCCAGTACTTC. Protein product: CAISEEERTQYF.